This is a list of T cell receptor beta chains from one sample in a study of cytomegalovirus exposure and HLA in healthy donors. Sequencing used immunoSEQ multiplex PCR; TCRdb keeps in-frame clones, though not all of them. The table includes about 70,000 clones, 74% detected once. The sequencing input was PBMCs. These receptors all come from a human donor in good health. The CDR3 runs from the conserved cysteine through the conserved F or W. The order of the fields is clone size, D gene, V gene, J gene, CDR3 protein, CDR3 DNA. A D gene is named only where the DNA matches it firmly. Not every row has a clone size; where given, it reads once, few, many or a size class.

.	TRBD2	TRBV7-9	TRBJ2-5	CASSLSGVKRETQYF	TGTGCCAGCAGCTTAAGCGGGGTAAAGAGAGAGACCCAGTACTTC
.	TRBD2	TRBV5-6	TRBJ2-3	CASSSLTSGRTDTQYF	TGTGCCAGCAGCTCCTTGACTAGCGGGAGGACAGATACGCAGTATTTT
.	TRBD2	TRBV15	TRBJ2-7	CATSTRGSNFDEQYF	TGTGCCACCAGCACACGCGGGAGTAACTTTGACGAGCAGTACTTC
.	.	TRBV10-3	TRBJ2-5	CAISESRVGRAEQETQYF	TGTGCCATCAGTGAGTCGAGGGTAGGGCGAGCGGAGCAAGAGACCCAGTACTTC
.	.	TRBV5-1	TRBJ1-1	CATRGGLNTEAFF	TGCGCCACCCGGGGGGGGTTGAACACTGAAGCTTTCTTT
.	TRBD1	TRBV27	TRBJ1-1	CASSSPIKQGMNTEAFF	TGTGCCAGCAGTTCGCCAATCAAACAGGGGATGAACACTGAAGCTTTCTTT
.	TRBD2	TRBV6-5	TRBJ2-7	CASSPPGTSAQYF	TGTGCCAGCAGTCCTCCCGGGACTAGCGCGCAGTACTTC
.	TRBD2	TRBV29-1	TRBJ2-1	CSVLSGTNNEQFF	TGCAGCGTCCTGTCCGGGACTAACAATGAGCAGTTCTTC
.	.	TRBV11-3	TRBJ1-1	CASSFRNTEAFF	TGTGCCAGCAGCTTTCGGAACACTGAAGCTTTCTTT
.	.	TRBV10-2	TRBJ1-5	CASRIDSNQPQHF	TGCGCCAGCAGAATAGATAGCAATCAGCCCCAGCATTTT
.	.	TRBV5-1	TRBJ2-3	CASSLLSGSDTQYF	TGCGCCAGCAGCCTTTTATCCGGGTCAGATACGCAGTATTTT
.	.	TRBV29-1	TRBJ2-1	CSVEGGSYNEQFF	TGCAGCGTAGAGGGAGGCTCCTACAATGAGCAGTTCTTC
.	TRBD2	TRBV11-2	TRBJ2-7	CASSLAGGFPYEQYF	TGTGCCAGCAGCTTAGCGGGAGGTTTCCCCTACGAGCAGTACTTC
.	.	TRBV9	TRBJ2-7	CASSSGMTSYEQYF	TGTGCCAGCAGCTCCGGGATGACCTCCTACGAGCAGTACTTC
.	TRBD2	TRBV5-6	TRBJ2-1	CASSLVGGGNEQFF	TGTGCCAGCAGCTTGGTGGGGGGGGGCAATGAGCAGTTCTTC
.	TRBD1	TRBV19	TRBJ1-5	CASSAQGAGQPQHF	TGTGCCAGTAGTGCACAGGGGGCGGGTCAGCCCCAGCATTTT
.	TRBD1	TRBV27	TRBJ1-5	CASSPTGNQPQHF	TGTGCCAGCAGTCCGACAGGGAATCAGCCCCAGCATTTT
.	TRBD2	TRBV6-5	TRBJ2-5	CASSSVLAGGETQYF	TGTGCCAGCAGTTCCGTACTAGCGGGAGGGGAGACCCAGTACTTC
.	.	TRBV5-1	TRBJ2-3	CASSFTRSSTDTQYF	TGCGCCAGCAGCTTCACGCGGTCTAGCACAGATACGCAGTATTTT
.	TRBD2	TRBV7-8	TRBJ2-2	CASSLPRSGASGRGTGELFF	TGTGCCAGCAGCTTGCCCCGTTCTGGGGCTAGCGGGAGAGGGACCGGGGAGCTGTTTTTT
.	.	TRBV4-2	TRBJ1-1	CASSQDIPSLNTEAFF	TGTGCCAGCAGCCAAGATATCCCGAGCTTGAACACTGAAGCTTTCTTT
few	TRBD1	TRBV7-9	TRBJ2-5	CASSLALGQGAKTQYF	TGTGCCAGCAGCTTAGCGCTAGGACAGGGGGCGAAGACCCAGTACTTC
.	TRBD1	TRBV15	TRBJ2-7	CATSLDTGGTYEQYF	TGTGCCACCAGCCTAGACACAGGGGGCACCTACGAGCAGTACTTC
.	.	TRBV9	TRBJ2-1	CASSVEGTHSEQFF	TGTGCCAGCAGCGTAGAAGGGACACACAGTGAGCAGTTCTTC
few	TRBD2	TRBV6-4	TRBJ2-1	CATGLAGESEQFF	TGTGCCACCGGACTAGCGGGAGAGAGTGAGCAGTTCTTC
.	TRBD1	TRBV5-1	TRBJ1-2	CASRAGTGNLNYGYTF	TGCGCCAGCAGGGCCGGGACAGGGAACCTTAACTATGGCTACACCTTC
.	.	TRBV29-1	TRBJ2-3	CSVPWGLREDTQYF	TGCAGCGTCCCATGGGGCCTCAGAGAAGATACGCAGTATTTT
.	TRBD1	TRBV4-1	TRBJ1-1	CASSHTGDRGAFF	TGCGCCAGCAGCCACACAGGGGACAGGGGGGCTTTCTTT
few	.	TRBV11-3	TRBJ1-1	CASSSLRDTEAFF	TGTGCCAGCAGCTCCCTTAGAGACACTGAAGCTTTCTTT
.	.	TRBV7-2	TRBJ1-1	CASSLLAGYTEAFF	TGTGCCAGCAGCTTACTTGCAGGCTACACTGAAGCTTTCTTT
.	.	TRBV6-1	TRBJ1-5	CASSELGVGGQPQHF	TGTGCCAGCAGTGAACTAGGGGTCGGCGGTCAGCCCCAGCATTTT
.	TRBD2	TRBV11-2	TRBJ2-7	CASSLVAGGSPYEQYF	TGTGCCAGCAGCTTAGTAGCGGGAGGGTCCCCCTACGAGCAGTACTTC
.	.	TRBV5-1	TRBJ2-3	CASSSQPPPSTDTQYF	TGCGCCAGCAGCTCACAGCCCCCGCCTAGCACAGATACGCAGTATTTT
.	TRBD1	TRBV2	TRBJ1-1	CASNSGAGTGRTEAFF	TGTGCCAGCAATTCCGGCGCCGGGACAGGGAGAACTGAAGCTTTCTTT
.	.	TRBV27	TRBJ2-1	CASSYGVNEQFF	TGTGCCAGCAGCTACGGGGTCAATGAGCAGTTCTTC
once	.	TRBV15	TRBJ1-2	CATSRDLRVLEYGYTF	TGTGCCACCAGCAGAGATCTGAGGGTGTTGGAGTATGGCTACACCTTC
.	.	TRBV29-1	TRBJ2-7	CSAGGGLPYEQYF	TGCAGCGCGGGGGGCGGGCTCCCCTACGAGCAGTACTTC
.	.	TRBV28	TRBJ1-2	CASRRSARDGYTF	TGTGCCAGCAGAAGGAGTGCCCGGGATGGCTACACCTTC
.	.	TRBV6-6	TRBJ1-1	CASTDNGSNTEAFF	TGTGCCAGCACGGACAACGGATCTAACACTGAAGCTTTCTTT
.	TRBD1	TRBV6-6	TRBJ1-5	CASSNLDRGSNQPQHF	TGTGCCAGCAGTAACCTGGACAGGGGGAGCAATCAGCCCCAGCATTTT
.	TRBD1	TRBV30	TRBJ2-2	CAWSRTGNTGELFF	TGTGCCTGGAGTCGGACAGGGAACACCGGGGAGCTGTTTTTT
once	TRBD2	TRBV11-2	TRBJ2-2	CASSGRLAGTGELFF	TGTGCCAGCAGCGGACGACTAGCGGGCACCGGGGAGCTGTTTTTT
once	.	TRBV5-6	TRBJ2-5	CASSPPTGYQETQYF	TGTGCCAGCAGCCCACCGACAGGCTACCAAGAGACCCAGTACTTC
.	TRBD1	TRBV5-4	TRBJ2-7	CASSPDRGRLEQYF	TGTGCCAGCAGTCCCGACAGGGGCCGTTTGGAGCAGTACTTC
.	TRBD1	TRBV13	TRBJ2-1	CASSFRGKSYNEQFF	TGTGCCAGCAGTTTCAGGGGGAAGTCCTACAATGAGCAGTTCTTC
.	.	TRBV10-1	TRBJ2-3	CASSRTGTDTQYF	TGCGCCAGCAGCCGGACTGGCACAGATACGCAGTATTTT
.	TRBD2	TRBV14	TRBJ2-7	CASSQVAYGLADYEQYF	TGTGCCAGCAGCCAAGTAGCTTATGGACTAGCGGACTACGAGCAGTACTTC
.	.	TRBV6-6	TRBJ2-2	CASSYPAGSGDGELFF	TGTGCCAGCAGTTACCCAGCGGGTTCTGGTGACGGGGAGCTGTTTTTT
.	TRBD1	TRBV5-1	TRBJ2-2	CASSIRTGETGELFF	TGCGCCAGCAGCATCCGGACAGGGGAGACCGGGGAGCTGTTTTTT